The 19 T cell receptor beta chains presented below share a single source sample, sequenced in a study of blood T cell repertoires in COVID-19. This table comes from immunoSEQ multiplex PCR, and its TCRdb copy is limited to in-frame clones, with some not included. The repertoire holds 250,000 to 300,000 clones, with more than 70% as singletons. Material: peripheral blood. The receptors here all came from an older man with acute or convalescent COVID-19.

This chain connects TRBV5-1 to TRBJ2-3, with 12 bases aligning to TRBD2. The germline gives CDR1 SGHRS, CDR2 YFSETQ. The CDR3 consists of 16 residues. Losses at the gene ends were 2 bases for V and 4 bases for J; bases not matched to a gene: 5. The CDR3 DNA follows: TGCGCCAGCAGCTTTGTGCTAGCGGGGGGGTCAGATACGCAGTATTTT. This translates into CASSFVLAGGSDTQYF.

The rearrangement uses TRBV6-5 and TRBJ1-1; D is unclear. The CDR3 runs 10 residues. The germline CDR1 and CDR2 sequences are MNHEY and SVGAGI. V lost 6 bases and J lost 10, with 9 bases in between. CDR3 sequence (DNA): TGTGCCAGCAGCGTTGAGCGAGCTTTCTTT. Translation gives CASSVERAFF.

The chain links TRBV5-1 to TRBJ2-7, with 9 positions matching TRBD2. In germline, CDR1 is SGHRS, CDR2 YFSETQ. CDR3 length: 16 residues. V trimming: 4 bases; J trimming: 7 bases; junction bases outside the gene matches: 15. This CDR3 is CASSLTTSGEPGEQYF. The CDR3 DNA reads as TGCGCCAGCAGCCTAACGACTAGCGGTGAACCGGGGGAGCAGTACTTC.

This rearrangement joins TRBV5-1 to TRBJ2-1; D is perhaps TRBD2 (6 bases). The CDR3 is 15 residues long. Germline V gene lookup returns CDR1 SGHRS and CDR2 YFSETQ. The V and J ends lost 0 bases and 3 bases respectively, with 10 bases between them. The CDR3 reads CASSLAGAGYNEQFF. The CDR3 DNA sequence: TGCGCCAGCAGCTTGGCGGGAGCGGGCTACAATGAGCAGTTCTTC.

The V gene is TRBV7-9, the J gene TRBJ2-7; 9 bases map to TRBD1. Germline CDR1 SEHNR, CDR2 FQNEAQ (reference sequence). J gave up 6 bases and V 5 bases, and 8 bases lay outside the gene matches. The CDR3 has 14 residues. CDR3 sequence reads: CASSAAGTGREQYF. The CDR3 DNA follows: TGTGCCAGCAGCGCGGCCGGGACAGGGCGCGAGCAGTACTTC.

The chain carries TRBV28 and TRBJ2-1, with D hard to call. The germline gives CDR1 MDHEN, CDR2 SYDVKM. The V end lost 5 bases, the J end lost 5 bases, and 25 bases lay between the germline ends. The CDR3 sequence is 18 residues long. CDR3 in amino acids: CASSGSGRSRRVNNEQFF. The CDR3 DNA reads TGTGCCAGCAGTGGTTCCGGTCGATCCAGGCGCGTTAACAATGAGCAGTTCTTC.

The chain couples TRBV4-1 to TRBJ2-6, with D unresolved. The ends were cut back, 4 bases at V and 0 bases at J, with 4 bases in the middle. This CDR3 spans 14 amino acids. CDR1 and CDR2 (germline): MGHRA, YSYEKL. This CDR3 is CASSPSSGANVLTF. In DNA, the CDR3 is TGCGCCAGCAGCCCGTCCTCTGGGGCCAACGTCCTGACTTTC.

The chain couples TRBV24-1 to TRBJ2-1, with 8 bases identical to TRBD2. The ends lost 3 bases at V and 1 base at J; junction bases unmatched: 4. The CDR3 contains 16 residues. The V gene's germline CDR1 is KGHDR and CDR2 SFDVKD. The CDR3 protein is CATSDVRGGSYNEQFF. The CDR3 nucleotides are TGTGCCACCAGTGATGTACGGGGGGGATCCTACAATGAGCAGTTCTTC.

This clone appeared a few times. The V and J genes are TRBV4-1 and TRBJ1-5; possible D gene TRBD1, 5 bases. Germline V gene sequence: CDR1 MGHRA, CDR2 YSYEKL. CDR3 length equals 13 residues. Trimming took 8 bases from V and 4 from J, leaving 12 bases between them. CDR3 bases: TGCGCCAGCTCTCGGGGGGGGAATCAGCCCCAGCATTTT. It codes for CASSRGGNQPQHF.

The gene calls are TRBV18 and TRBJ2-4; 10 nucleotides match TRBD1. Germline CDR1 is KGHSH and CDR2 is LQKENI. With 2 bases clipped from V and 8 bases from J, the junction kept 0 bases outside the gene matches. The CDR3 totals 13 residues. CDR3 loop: CASSPGTGDIQYF. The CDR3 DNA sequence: TGTGCCAGCTCACCAGGGACAGGGGACATTCAGTACTTC.

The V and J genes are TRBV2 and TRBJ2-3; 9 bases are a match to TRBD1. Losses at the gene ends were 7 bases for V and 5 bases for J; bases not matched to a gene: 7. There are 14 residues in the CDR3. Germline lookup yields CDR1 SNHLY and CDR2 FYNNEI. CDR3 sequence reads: CASTRTGEGDTQYF. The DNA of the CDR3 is TGTGCCAGCACCCGGACAGGGGAGGGAGATACGCAGTATTTT.

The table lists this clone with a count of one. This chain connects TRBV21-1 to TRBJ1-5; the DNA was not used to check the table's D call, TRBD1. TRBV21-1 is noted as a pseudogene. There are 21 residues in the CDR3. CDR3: CASSRRHPGTAENSSNQPQHF. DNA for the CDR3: TGTGCCAGCAGCAGAAGACATCCCGGGACAGCTGAGAATTCTAGCAATCAGCCCCAGCATTTT.

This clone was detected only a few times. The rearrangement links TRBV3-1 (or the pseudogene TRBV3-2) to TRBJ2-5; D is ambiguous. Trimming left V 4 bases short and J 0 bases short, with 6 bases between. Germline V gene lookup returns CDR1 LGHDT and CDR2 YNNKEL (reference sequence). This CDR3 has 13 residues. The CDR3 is CASSLRHQETQYF. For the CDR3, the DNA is TGTGCCAGCAGCCTGCGGCACCAAGAGACCCAGTACTTC.

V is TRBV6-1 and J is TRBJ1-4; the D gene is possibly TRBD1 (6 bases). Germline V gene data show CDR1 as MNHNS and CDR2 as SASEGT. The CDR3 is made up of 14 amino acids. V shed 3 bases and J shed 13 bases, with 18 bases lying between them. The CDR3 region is CASSEVLGRGALFF. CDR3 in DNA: TGTGCCAGCAGTGAGGTCTTAGGACGGGGGGCACTGTTTTTT.

The CDR3 spells CASSLGTSGGSVTQYF. The CDR3 DNA follows: TGCGCCAGCAGCTTGGGGACTAGCGGGGGGTCCGTGACCCAGTACTTC. The chain employs TRBV5-1 and TRBJ2-5; 14 nucleotides line up with TRBD2. V gave up 0 bases and J gave up 7 bases; unmatched junction bases: 5. This CDR3 is 16 amino acids long. The germline V gene has CDR1 SGHRS and CDR2 YFSETQ.

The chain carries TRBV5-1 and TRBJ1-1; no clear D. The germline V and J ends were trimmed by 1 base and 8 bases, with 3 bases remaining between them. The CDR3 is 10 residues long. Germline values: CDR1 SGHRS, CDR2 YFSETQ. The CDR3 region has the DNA TGCGCCAGCAGCTTGACAGAAGCTTTCTTT. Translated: CASSLTEAFF.

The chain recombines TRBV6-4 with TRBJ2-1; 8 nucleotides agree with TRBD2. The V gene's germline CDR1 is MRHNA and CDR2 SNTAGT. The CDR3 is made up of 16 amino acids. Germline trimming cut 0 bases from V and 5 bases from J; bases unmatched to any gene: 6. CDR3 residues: CASSDSAGGDHNEQFF. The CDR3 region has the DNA TGTGCCAGCAGTGACTCTGCCGGGGGGGACCACAATGAGCAGTTCTTC.

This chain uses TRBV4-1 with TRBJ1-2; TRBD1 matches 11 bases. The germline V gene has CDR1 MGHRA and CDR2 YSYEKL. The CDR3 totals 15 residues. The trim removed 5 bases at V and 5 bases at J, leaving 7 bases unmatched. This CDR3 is CASSAAGTGGYGYTF. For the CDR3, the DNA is TGCGCCAGCAGCGCCGCCGGGACAGGGGGATATGGCTACACCTTC.

The chain's CDR3 is CASSYDSYNEQFF. The CDR3 DNA sequence: TGTGCCAGCAGTTACGACAGCTACAATGAGCAGTTCTTC. V is TRBV6-5 and J is TRBJ2-1, with a tentative D call TRBD1 (5 bases). Germline loops: CDR1 MNHEY, CDR2 SVGAGI. CDR3 size: 13 residues. The V end was cut by 2 bases, the J end by 3 bases, with 5 bases between.